What follows describes a single T cell receptor beta chain. The sample comes from a study of blood T cell repertoires in COVID-19. Study details: Sites across the United States, Italy and Spain contributed samples from acute and convalescent COVID-19. T cells, B-cell-depleted T cells, or PBMCs provided the cDNA or gDNA that served as material.

Clones were read by immunoSEQ multiplex PCR, and TCRdb kept only the in-frame ones, dropping some. The sample shows 90,000 or so clones, more than 75% of them seen only once. Germline CDR1 reads LGHNA; CDR2 reads YSLEER. With V trimmed by 4 bases and J by 1 base, 3 bases remained unmatched. This CDR3 spans 15 amino acids. Sequenced: peripheral blood. The clonotype comes from a man aged 50 to 59 with active COVID-19. The chain couples TRBV4-3 to TRBJ1-2; 10 bases match TRBD1. CDR3 in DNA: TGCGCCAGCAGCCCCCGGGACAGGGGTAACTATGGCTACACCTTC. It codes for CASSPRDRGNYGYTF.